These T cell receptor beta chains were read from a single sample in a study of T cell responses to AZD1222 COVID-19 vaccine. The protocol was immunoSEQ multiplex PCR, while the TCRdb copy is restricted to in-frame clones and leaves out a portion. The sample comprises about 130,000 clones, over 65% of which are singletons, and over 3.5% rests with the top ten. The material was peripheral blood, obtained on day 0 of AZD1222 vaccination. These receptors came from an adult in good health. CDR3s include the opening cysteine and the closing phenylalanine or tryptophan. D genes are given only for firm matches. Size tells how often a clone was seen (once, few, many) or the class of an expanded clone, and some rows leave it out.

>TRBJ2-7|.|TRBV27|.
TGTGCCAGCAGTCCCCGGTTCGGCGAGCAGTACTTC
CASSPRFGEQYF
>TRBJ2-1|.|TRBV1|.
TGCACCAGCAGCCAAAACGCTCGAGGGGCCCCCTACAATGAGCAGTTCTTC
CTSSQNARGAPYNEQFF
>TRBJ1-1|.|TRBV15|.
TGTGCCACCAGCAGAAAGGGTCCCACTGAAGCTTTCTTT
CATSRKGPTEAFF
>TRBJ1-1|.|TRBV19|.
TGTGCCAGTAACATGTGGACTGAAGCTTTCTTT
CASNMWTEAFF
>TRBJ2-7|.|TRBV5-1|few
TGCGCCAGCAGCTTGGAAAGGAGCTCCTACGAGCAGTACTTC
CASSLERSSYEQYF
>TRBJ2-1|TRBD2|TRBV3-1/TRBV3-2|few
TGTGCCAGCAGCCACCGACTAGCGGGTGTTACCTACAATGAGCAGTTCTTC
CASSHRLAGVTYNEQFF
>TRBJ2-7|.|TRBV7-9|.
TGTGCCAGCAGCGGGGGTCTCTACGAGCAGTACTTC
CASSGGLYEQYF
>TRBJ1-6|.|TRBV11-2|.
TGTGCCAGCAGCTTAGAAAGTCTGGCGGCTTCACCCCTCCACTTT
CASSLESLAASPLHF
>TRBJ2-5|.|TRBV5-1|.
TGCGCCAGCAGCTTGCCGGGGGCCCAAGAGACCCAGTACTTC
CASSLPGAQETQYF
>TRBJ2-1|.|TRBV6-5|once
TGTGCCGCGCGGGACGTCTACAATGAGCAGTTCTTC
CAARDVYNEQFF
>TRBJ1-6|.|TRBV19|once
TGTGCCAGTAGTATCAACGCCTTTAGGGCCTATAATTCACCCCTCCACTTT
CASSINAFRAYNSPLHF
>TRBJ1-2|.|TRBV24-1|.
TGTGCCACCAGCCCTCGCGGCCCTAATGGGGTGTATGGCTACACCTTC
CATSPRGPNGVYGYTF
>TRBJ1-5|.|TRBV28|.
TGTGCCAGCAGTTATAGAGATCAGCCCCAGCATTTT
CASSYRDQPQHF
>TRBJ2-7|.|TRBV30|.
TGTGCCTGGAGTGTTCGCAGGGTTAACTACGAGCAGTACTTC
CAWSVRRVNYEQYF
>TRBJ2-7|TRBD2|TRBV4-1|.
TGCGCCAGCAGCCACACGGCGGGGGGATCCTACGAGCAGTACTTC
CASSHTAGGSYEQYF
>TRBJ1-2|.|TRBV28|.
TGTGCCAGCAGTCCGTCTAACTATGGCTACACCTTC
CASSPSNYGYTF
>TRBJ1-5|TRBD1|TRBV27|.
TGTGCCAGCAGCTGGACAGGGGTACAGCCCCAGCATTTT
CASSWTGVQPQHF
>TRBJ1-1|.|TRBV19|once
TGTGCCAGTAGCACCGACGTAAAGAACACTGAAGCTTTCTTT
CASSTDVKNTEAFF
>TRBJ2-7|TRBD1|TRBV11-3|.
TGTGCCAGCAGCCGGGACAGCTCCTACGAGCAGTACTTC
CASSRDSSYEQYF
>TRBJ2-7|.|TRBV11-2|.
TGTGCCAGCAGCTTGGCGGGGAGAAATTACGAGCAGTACTTC
CASSLAGRNYEQYF
>TRBJ1-5|.|TRBV7-9|.
TGTGCCAGCAGCTTACTCGGGGGTCAGCCCCAGCATTTT
CASSLLGGQPQHF
>TRBJ1-6|.|TRBV12-3/TRBV12-4|once
TGTGCCAGTAAGGGGGACTATAATTCACCCCTCCACTTT
CASKGDYNSPLHF
>TRBJ1-1|TRBD1|TRBV5-1|many
TGCGCCAGCAGCTTGGGTGGAGGGGGCACCGAAGCTTTCTTT
CASSLGGGGTEAFF
>TRBJ2-5|.|TRBV5-1|.
TGCGCCAGCAGCTTGGCTACAGAACAAGAGACCCAGTACTTC
CASSLATEQETQYF
>TRBJ1-2|.|TRBV7-6|.
TGTGCCAGCAGCTTAAATCTCGCTAACTATGGCTACACCTTC
CASSLNLANYGYTF
>TRBJ2-2|.|TRBV6-5|once
TGTGCCAGCAACCCGGTTTCGAACACCGGGGAGCTGTTTTTT
CASNPVSNTGELFF
>TRBJ1-1|.|TRBV28|once
TGTGCCAGCAGTTTCCGCGACATTAACACTGAAGCTTTCTTT
CASSFRDINTEAFF
>TRBJ1-1|TRBD1|TRBV7-2|.
TGTGCCAGCAGCATAAGACACAGGGGAACCGGGCACACTGAAGCTTTCTTT
CASSIRHRGTGHTEAFF
>TRBJ2-1|TRBD1|TRBV23-1|.
TGCGCCAGCCCCAACACGACAGGGCCTGTGCGTGAGCAGTTCTTC
CASPNTTGPVREQFF
>TRBJ2-7|.|TRBV7-8|.
TGTGCCAGCCGGGGCGTGGGGACTTCCTACGAGCAGTACTTC
CASRGVGTSYEQYF
>TRBJ1-2|.|TRBV2|.
TGTGCCAGCAGCCATAGCGGGGGTCAGAACTATGGCTACACCTTC
CASSHSGGQNYGYTF
>TRBJ2-7|.|TRBV25-1|.
TGTGCCAGCAGCGGGAAGAGGAGCTCCTACGAGCAGTACTTC
CASSGKRSSYEQYF
>TRBJ1-2|.|TRBV3-1/TRBV3-2|.
TGTGCCAGCTGGGACCCCCGCGTCTATGGCTACACCTTC
CASWDPRVYGYTF
>TRBJ1-6|.|TRBV5-1|.
TGCGCCAGCAGTCTAGGAGAAAGGGAGTCACCCCTCCACTTT
CASSLGERESPLHF
>TRBJ1-5|TRBD1|TRBV29-1|.
TGCAGCGTGACAGGGGATAGCAATCAGCCCCAGCATTTT
CSVTGDSNQPQHF
>TRBJ2-3|TRBD2|TRBV7-2|.
TGTGCCAGCAGCTTAGGCCCTCCAGCGGGGGGGAATACGCAGTATTTT
CASSLGPPAGGNTQYF
>TRBJ2-1|.|TRBV7-9|.
TGTGCCAGCAGCTTAGGAACTAGCTCCTACAATGAGCAGTTCTTC
CASSLGTSSYNEQFF
>TRBJ1-3|TRBD1|TRBV28|.
TGTGCCAGCAGTACCGGGACAGGGGACACCATATATTTT
CASSTGTGDTIYF
>TRBJ2-5|.|TRBV6-5|.
TGTGCCAGCACGTTTGCTGAGGGGACCTCCGACCAGTACTTC
CASTFAEGTSDQYF
>TRBJ1-6|.|TRBV30|.
TGTGCCTGGAGCCCAGGGGCTAATTCACCCCTCCACTTT
CAWSPGANSPLHF
>TRBJ1-5|.|TRBV28|.
TGTGCCAGCAGTTTACCCGGACAGCCCAATCAGCCCCAGCATTTT
CASSLPGQPNQPQHF
>TRBJ1-2|.|TRBV28|.
TGTGCCAGCAGTCGTTTGGGGGGGCATGGCTATGGCTACACCTTC
CASSRLGGHGYGYTF
>TRBJ1-1|.|TRBV27|once
TGTGCCAGCAGCCCGGGGGGGGGAAGGAACACTGAAGCTTTCTTT
CASSPGGGRNTEAFF
>TRBJ2-2|.|TRBV9|.
TGTGCCAGCAGCGTAGCGGGTGCGAACACCGGGGAGCTGTTTTTT
CASSVAGANTGELFF
>TRBJ2-3|TRBD1|TRBV27|.
TGTGCCAGCAGTTTGAGGGGCAGGGGGAAAGGCACAGATACGCAGTATTTT
CASSLRGRGKGTDTQYF
>TRBJ2-7|TRBD1|TRBV7-7|.
TGTGCTAGCAGCTTTGCCCCGGGACAGGGCTACGAGCAGTACTTC
CASSFAPGQGYEQYF
>TRBJ2-3|TRBD1|TRBV28|.
TGTGCCAGCAGTTATGTTGGCGGACAGGGGACCGCAGATACGCAGTATTTT
CASSYVGGQGTADTQYF
>TRBJ1-2|.|TRBV6-2/TRBV6-3|.
TGTGCCAGCAGTTACTCAACAAACCCTAAATTGAACTATGGCTACACCTTC
CASSYSTNPKLNYGYTF
>TRBJ1-1|TRBD1|TRBV30|.
TGTGCCTGGAGTGTACGCGGACAGGGAATGACTGAAGCTTTCTTT
CAWSVRGQGMTEAFF
>TRBJ2-2|TRBD1|TRBV7-2|.
TGTGCCAGCAGCCTGCGTAACAGGGGGCGCACCGGGGAGCTGTTTTTT
CASSLRNRGRTGELFF
>TRBJ1-2|TRBD1|TRBV4-2|.
TGTGCCAGCAGCCCCACCAGGGGGTTGCGGGGCTACACCTTC
CASSPTRGLRGYTF
>TRBJ1-1|.|TRBV18|.
TGTGCCAGCTCACCGCAGGGAATGAACACTGAAGCTTTCTTT
CASSPQGMNTEAFF